Sequencing of this T cell receptor beta chain was carried out in a study of cytomegalovirus exposure and HLA in healthy donors. General study points: Within an earlier analysis, most TCR beta V segments proved productive either about 90% or about 30% of the time. It was in a later analysis that TCR association rates were seen to vary by HLA locus, highest for DRB1 and lowest for HLA-C.

This clone was recorded once. The antigen remains unidentified. Amplification used 60 Vbeta primers and 13 Jbeta primers. Some clones are missing from TCRdb's copy, which holds only in-frame ones; the method was immunoSEQ multiplex PCR. The sample shows about 82,000 clones, around 80% of them seen only once. Germline V CDR1 and CDR2: SNHLY, FYNNEI. Losses at the gene ends were 4 bases for V and 7 bases for J; bases not matched to a gene: 5. CDR3 length: 14 amino acids. V is TRBV2 and J is TRBJ2-2; 8 bases line up with TRBD1. This receptor was identified in a man in his 70s in good health and CMV-seropositive. Input material: PBMCs. CDR3 nucleotide sequence: TGTGCCAGCAGTGGGACAGGGAAGAACGGGGAGCTGTTTTTT. It specifies CASSGTGKNGELFF.